Listed here is a single T cell receptor (beta chain). Germline loops: CDR1 SGHRS, CDR2 YFSETQ. The length of the CDR3 is 14 residues. Deletions cut 2 bases from V and 5 bases from J, with 13 bases between. This entry belongs to a study of T-cell memory formation after mild COVID-19. TCRdb ran MiXCR on the 5' RACE reads and lists one entry per CDR3 protein. This sample has fewer than 250,000 distinct CDR3 sequences, with 8% to 11% found just once. The specimen was PBMCs or a T cell subset sorted from them (not recorded which). The source is a man between 18 and 29 years old who had mild COVID-19 (a few samples of this study predate the infection). Cell type and time point are not known. The chain recombines TRBV5-1 with TRBJ1-2; a possible D gene is TRBD1 (6 bases). CDR3 nucleotides: TGCGCCAGCAGCTTAGGTACAGGGCGGTATGGCTACACCTTC. It encodes CASSLGTGRYGYTF.